A single sample is the source of the 31 T cell receptor beta chains below, sequenced in a study of CD8 T cells in ankylosing spondylitis. TCRdb re-called the 5' RACE reads with MiXCR, one entry per CDR3 protein. Of about 42,000 distinct CDR3 sequences listed, around 2.9% are singletons. The specimen sequenced was blood, either unsorted or a sorted T cell fraction (not recorded which). Source of these receptors: a male donor with ankylosing spondylitis or in good health (not recorded which).

This clonotype was seen ten or more times. The DNA of the CDR3 is TGTGCCAGCAGCCCGGGACTAGGGCCCAATGAGCAGTTCTTC. It yields the protein CASSPGLGPNEQFF. The chain is built from TRBV9 and TRBJ2-1, with 8 nucleotides matching TRBD2. Germline loops: CDR1 SGDLS, CDR2 YYNGEE. With 4 bases clipped from V and 6 bases from J, the junction kept 6 bases outside the gene matches. CDR3 length: 14 residues.

This clonotype has ten or more counts. The rearrangement uses TRBV9 and TRBJ2-7, with D unresolved. Per germline, CDR1 SGDLS and CDR2 YYNGEE. The germline V and J ends were trimmed by 0 bases and 2 bases, with 9 bases remaining between them. The length of the CDR3 is 14 residues. CDR3 loop: CASSVASTAYEQYF. The CDR3 DNA is TGTGCCAGCAGCGTAGCCAGCACCGCCTACGAGCAGTACTTC.

This clonotype was detected many times. The chain has TRBV9 and TRBJ1-1; D is unresolved. The CDR3 has 14 amino acids. Germline loops: CDR1 SGDLS, CDR2 YYNGEE. The V end lost 1 base, the J end lost 4 bases, and 11 bases lay between the germline ends. DNA of the CDR3: TGTGCCAGCAGCGTAACTGAAATGACCACTGAAGCTTTCTTT. Encoded protein: CASSVTEMTTEAFF.

This clonotype was recorded at least ten times. This rearrangement joins TRBV9 to TRBJ2-2; D possibly uses TRBD1 or TRBD2 (5 bases each). Trimming took off 3 bases at V and 4 bases at J, with 10 bases between the two ends. The germline gives CDR1 SGDLS, CDR2 YYNGEE. CDR3 length equals 14 residues. The DNA of the CDR3 is TGTGCCAGCAGCGCGGGACCAAGCACCGGGGAGCTGTTTTTT. Translating it yields CASSAGPSTGELFF.

This clonotype appeared many times. One junction end does not reproduce the germline sequence, and a read error may be involved. V and J are TRBV25-1 and TRBJ2-5; D remains ambiguous. This CDR3 is 11 amino acids long. Looked up from germline, CDR1 is MGHDK and CDR2 is SYGVNS. CDR3 amino acids: CASGDEETQYF. The CDR3 DNA reads as TGTGCCAGCGGTGACGAAGAGACCCAGTACTTC.

This clonotype has a count of ten or more. The rearrangement links TRBV9 to TRBJ2-1; 7 bases are shared with TRBD1. J gave up 10 bases and V 0 bases, and 13 bases lay outside the gene matches. The germline V gene encodes CDR1 SGDLS and CDR2 YYNGEE. The CDR3 contains 16 residues. The CDR3 DNA reads TGTGCCAGCAGCGTAGCTCAGACAGGGCGAGCACAGGAGCAGTTCTTC. It is translated as CASSVAQTGRAQEQFF.

This clonotype was counted ten times or more. This chain uses TRBV9 with TRBJ2-5, with 12 nucleotides matching TRBD1. Germline V gives CDR1 SGDLS, CDR2 YYNGEE. The CDR3 is made up of 16 amino acids. J lost 2 bases, V lost 3 bases, and 5 bases had no gene match. CDR3 nucleotides: TGTGCCAGCAGCGAGGGACAGGGGGCTTGGCAAGAGACCCAGTACTTC. Residues: CASSEGQGAWQETQYF.

This clonotype was recorded at least ten times. The J gene is TRBJ2-5, the V gene TRBV9, with TRBD2 matching over 13 bases. The CDR3 contains 16 residues. Germline-derived CDR1 and CDR2 are SGDLS and YYNGEE. Trimming cost V 4 bases and J 3 bases; bases outside gene matches: 6. In DNA form, the CDR3 reads TGTGCCAGCAGCACCTGGACTAGCGGGGGAAAAGAGACCCAGTACTTC. The encoded protein is CASSTWTSGGKETQYF.

In this sample, this clonotype turned up many times. The chain has TRBV9 and TRBJ2-3, with TRBD1 matching 7 bases. The CDR3 spans 13 residues. Unmatched junction bases numbered 6, after V lost 7 bases and J lost 4 bases. CDR1 is SGDLS and CDR2 is YYNGEE in the germline V gene. In nucleotides, the CDR3 is TGTGCCAGCGGCGACAGGGTCGCAGATACGCAGTATTTT. Translating it yields CASGDRVADTQYF.

The sample holds many counts of this clonotype. V usage is TRBV9 and J usage is TRBJ1-1, with D hard to call. Looked up from germline, CDR1 is SGDLS and CDR2 is YYNGEE. The CDR3 consists of 13 residues. Trimming stripped 2 bases from V and 2 bases from J, with 7 bases between. The CDR3 loop is CASSVDHNTEAFF. Written as DNA, the CDR3 is TGTGCCAGCAGCGTGGACCACAACACTGAAGCTTTCTTT.

This clonotype has a count of ten or more. The gene calls are TRBV9 and TRBJ2-5; TRBD2 aligns across 9 bases. V shed 4 bases, J shed 5 bases, and the junction held 12 bases outside the gene matches. This CDR3 comprises 16 residues. Germline CDR1 reads SGDLS; CDR2 reads YYNGEE. The CDR3, as DNA: TGTGCCAGCAGCCCCCGGGGTAGCGGGAGTGGTGAGACCCAGTACTTC. Protein: CASSPRGSGSGETQYF.

This clonotype was seen ten or more times. The V and J genes are TRBV9 and TRBJ1-2; 9 nucleotides line up with TRBD1. Germline loops: CDR1 SGDLS, CDR2 YYNGEE. The CDR3 is 15 amino acids. V trimming: 4 bases; J trimming: 4 bases; junction bases outside the gene matches: 8. The CDR3 loop is CASSLGTGSAYGYTF. CDR3 nucleotide sequence: TGTGCCAGCAGCCTAGGGACAGGGTCGGCCTATGGCTACACCTTC.

This clonotype was seen ten or more times. V is TRBV9 and J is TRBJ2-3; 15 nucleotides match TRBD2. Trimming took 4 bases from V and 3 from J; bases not matched to a gene: 6. Germline V CDR1 and CDR2: SGDLS, YYNGEE. The CDR3 has 17 amino acids. The CDR3 loop is CASSPGTSGRLTDTQYF. The CDR3 DNA reads TGTGCCAGCAGCCCCGGGACTAGCGGGAGGCTAACAGATACGCAGTATTTT.

This clonotype was recorded many times. This chain joins TRBV9 and TRBJ2-2; D not resolved. This CDR3 has 15 residues. Germline V gene sequence: CDR1 SGDLS, CDR2 YYNGEE. The V end lost 0 bases, the J end lost 3 bases, and 9 bases lay between the germline ends. The DNA for the CDR3 is TGTGCCAGCAGCGTAGGCCCAGAATACACCGGGGAGCTGTTTTTT. This encodes CASSVGPEYTGELFF.

This clonotype was counted ten times or more. This sequence joins TRBV9 and TRBJ2-7; D is unresolved. V lost 3 bases and J lost 0, with 10 bases in between. Germline V CDR1 and CDR2: SGDLS, YYNGEE. There are 14 residues in the CDR3. Here the CDR3 DNA reads TGTGCCAGCAGCGGAACAGCGTCCTCCTACGAGCAGTACTTC. Its protein product is CASSGTASSYEQYF. The complete variable domain, with remaining parts taken from reference TRBV9 and TRBJ2-7, reads DSGVTQTPKHLITATGQRVTLRCSPRSGDLSVYWYQQSLDQGLQFLIQYYNGEERAKGNILERFSAQQFPDLHSELNLSSLELGDSALYFCASSGTASSYEQYFGPGTRLTVT.

This clonotype was counted ten times or more. The CDR3 loop is CASSVLEAAGGELFF. The CDR3 nucleotides are TGTGCCAGCAGCGTACTGGAGGCGGCGGGCGGGGAGCTGTTTTTT. The chain links TRBV9 to TRBJ2-2; the D gene is possibly TRBD2 (5 bases). The V gene lost 1 base and the J gene lost 7 bases, with 14 bases spanning the gap. The germline CDR1 and CDR2 sequences are SGDLS and YYNGEE. The CDR3 runs to 15 residues.

The rearrangement uses TRBV9 and TRBJ2-3, with TRBD2 matching 7 bases. CDR3 length: 15 residues. The junction had 5 bases not matched to a gene; V was cut back by 3 bases and J by 1 base. Looked up from germline, CDR1 is SGDLS and CDR2 is YYNGEE. The CDR3 protein is CASSAPGLRTDTQYF. CDR3 coding DNA: TGTGCCAGCAGCGCACCGGGACTACGCACAGATACGCAGTATTTT.

At least ten counts were recorded for this clonotype. The chain recombines TRBV9 with TRBJ2-1; 10 positions match TRBD2. CDR1 and CDR2 from the germline V gene are SGDLS and YYNGEE. CDR3 size: 15 residues. J lost 2 bases, V lost 3 bases, and 2 bases had no gene match. The CDR3 DNA reads TGTGCCAGCAGCGGGACTAGCGGACCCTACAATGAGCAGTTCTTC. Encoded protein: CASSGTSGPYNEQFF.

This clonotype has ten or more counts. J is TRBJ2-5 and V is TRBV9, with unresolved D. The germline V and J ends were trimmed by 0 bases and 2 bases, with 14 bases remaining between them. CDR3 length: 16 residues. The germline V gene has CDR1 SGDLS and CDR2 YYNGEE. Here the CDR3 DNA reads TGTGCCAGCAGCGTAGATGGCTCCACCCCGCAAGAGACCCAGTACTTC. Amino acids: CASSVDGSTPQETQYF.

This clonotype was found a few times. The chain joins TRBV9 to TRBJ2-3; 7 positions match TRBD2. The CDR3 totals 16 residues. CDR1 is SGDLS, CDR2 YYNGEE, per germline. J was trimmed by 6 bases and V by 1 base; bases with no gene match: 11. The CDR3 bases are TGTGCCAGCAGCGTACATAGGACTAGGGGCATGGATACGCAGTATTTT. Its protein is CASSVHRTRGMDTQYF.

The sample holds many counts of this clonotype. V and J are TRBV9 and TRBJ2-5; 12 nucleotides match TRBD2. V gave up 4 bases and J gave up 5 bases; unmatched junction bases: 3. The CDR3 runs to 14 residues. CDR1 is SGDLS and CDR2 is YYNGEE in the germline V gene. In DNA form, the CDR3 reads TGTGCCAGCAGCAGACTAGCGGGAGAGGAGACCCAGTACTTC. As protein: CASSRLAGEETQYF.

This clonotype was detected ten times or more. The rearrangement joins TRBV9 to TRBJ2-1; 11 bases agree with TRBD2. Germline CDR1 SGDLS, CDR2 YYNGEE. V shed 4 bases and J 4 bases; nucleotides not matched to a gene: 10. The CDR3 extends over 17 amino acids. The CDR3: CASSPTSGTSGYNEQFF. The CDR3 coding sequence is TGTGCCAGCAGCCCAACCTCCGGGACTAGCGGTTACAATGAGCAGTTCTTC.

This clonotype was recorded many times. CDR3 nucleotides: TGTGCCAGCGGACTCTCTGGGGCCAACGTCCTGACTTTC. It specifies CASGLSGANVLTF. This rearrangement joins TRBV9 to TRBJ2-6, with D perhaps TRBD2 (5 bases). V was shortened by 7 bases and J by 0 bases, with 5 bases between the two germline ends. This CDR3 is built from 13 residues. CDR1 is SGDLS and CDR2 is YYNGEE in the germline V gene. Full variable domain (missing parts from reference TRBV9 and TRBJ2-6): DSGVTQTPKHLITATGQRVTLRCSPRSGDLSVYWYQQSLDQGLQFLIQYYNGEERAKGNILERFSAQQFPDLHSELNLSSLELGDSALYFCASGLSGANVLTFGAGSRLTVL.

In this sample, this clonotype turned up many times. The chain employs TRBV9 and TRBJ2-2, with D possibly being TRBD2 (6 bases). V was trimmed by 6 bases and J by 7 bases, leaving 16 bases between them. This CDR3 region has 14 residues. Per the germline V gene, CDR1 is SGDLS and CDR2 is YYNGEE. CDR3 region: CASTVSGAHGELFF. The CDR3 DNA sequence: TGTGCCAGCACAGTCTCGGGAGCCCACGGGGAGCTGTTTTTT.

In its sample, this clonotype was seen many times. This CDR3 reads CASSVGGLATDTQYF. CDR3 coding DNA: TGTGCCAGCAGCGTAGGGGGACTAGCAACAGATACGCAGTATTTT. The chain combines TRBV9 with TRBJ2-3, with 9 bases matching TRBD2. Per the germline V gene, CDR1 is SGDLS and CDR2 is YYNGEE. V lost 0 bases and J lost 3; bases outside the gene matches: 2. The CDR3 loop spans 15 amino acids.

This clonotype was counted ten times or more. The chain recombines TRBV9 with TRBJ1-4; no reliable D call. The CDR3 consists of 14 residues. Trimming removed 4 bases at V and 0 bases at J, with 7 bases between. Per the germline V gene, CDR1 is SGDLS and CDR2 is YYNGEE. CDR3 coding DNA: TGTGCCAGCAGCCCAGTTGCAACTAATGAAAAACTGTTTTTT. The encoded protein is CASSPVATNEKLFF.

Many counts were recorded for this clonotype. V gene TRBV9 combines with J gene TRBJ2-3, with D hard to call. The CDR3 totals 14 residues. V gave up 0 bases and J gave up 5 bases, with 10 bases separating them. The germline CDR1 and CDR2 sequences are SGDLS and YYNGEE. Here the CDR3 DNA reads TGTGCCAGCAGCGTAGCTCCTGGCCTAGATACGCAGTATTTT. Amino acid sequence: CASSVAPGLDTQYF.

This clonotype came up a few times. The gene calls are TRBV9 and TRBJ2-1; 8 nucleotides match TRBD2. The CDR3 length is 15 residues. CDR1 is SGDLS and CDR2 is YYNGEE in the germline V gene. V dropped 3 bases and J dropped 4; count of bases not matched to a gene: 6. The CDR3 reads CASSDSGGAYNEQFF. CDR3 in DNA: TGTGCCAGCAGCGACTCCGGGGGGGCGTACAATGAGCAGTTCTTC.

In its sample, this clonotype was seen many times. The V and J genes are TRBV9 and TRBJ2-5; 9 nucleotides match TRBD2. CDR1 and CDR2 (germline): SGDLS, YYNGEE. The V segment lost 0 bases and the J segment 1 base; nucleotides outside the gene matches: 4. The CDR3 sequence is 16 residues long. The CDR3, as DNA: TGTGCCAGCAGCGTAGATTCTAGCGGGGCCCAAGAGACCCAGTACTTC. This sequence encodes CASSVDSSGAQETQYF.

This clonotype has ten or more counts. The gene calls are TRBV9 and TRBJ2-2; D might be TRBD2 (6 bases). The CDR3 length is 16 residues. The V and J ends lost 2 bases and 6 bases respectively, with 17 bases between them. CDR1 SGDLS and CDR2 YYNGEE come from the germline V gene. This CDR3 reads CASSVSPGGGSGELFF. The CDR3 DNA follows: TGTGCCAGCAGCGTCTCTCCTGGGGGAGGTTCCGGGGAGCTGTTTTTT.

This clonotype showed up many times. V usage is TRBV9 and J usage is TRBJ2-3, with TRBD2 identical over 13 bases. The V segment lost 4 bases and the J segment 6 bases; nucleotides outside the gene matches: 11. CDR1 and CDR2 (germline): SGDLS, YYNGEE. The CDR3 consists of 17 residues. The CDR3 loop is CASSPTLGLAGEDTQYF. In nucleotides, the CDR3 is TGTGCCAGCAGCCCGACGTTAGGACTAGCGGGAGAGGATACGCAGTATTTT.